This T cell receptor (beta chain) is from a study of CXCR3-negative and CXCR3-positive naive CD8 T cells. With respect to this clonotype: Its specificity is unknown.

A CD45RO-CCR7+CD27+CD95- phenotype identified naive CD8+ T cells. With UMI labels, 5' RACE was used to prepare the TRB cDNA libraries. With the 5' RACE reads reprocessed, TCRdb shows one record per CDR3 protein and no DNA. The sample table sets out 150,000 or so distinct CDR3 sequences. Overall study results and limits: With respect to TRBV-TRBJ usage, naive CXCR3-negative and CXCR3-positive cells were similar; memory differed. More hydrophobic TRB CDR3s occurred in CXCR3-positive than in CXCR3-negative naive cells.

This CDR3 is built from 17 residues. The chain employs TRBV12-3 or TRBV12-4 and TRBJ2-2; TCRdb outputs TRBD1, but without DNA this stays unchecked. This TCR was recovered from a human donor in good health. Some clones in this sample may be carry-over from other donors' samples. Sequences were obtained from naive CXCR3+ CD8+ T cells from blood. Subset denoted: CD45RO-CCR7+CD27+CD95- naive CD8+ T cells expressing CXCR3 (TNR3+). The CDR3 loop reads CASSLGQGFGDTGELFF.